The rows below give T cell receptor beta chains drawn from one sample of a study of cytomegalovirus exposure and HLA in healthy donors. Libraries were prepared by immunoSEQ multiplex PCR; TCRdb keeps only in-frame clonotypes and omits some of them. The table has about 130,000 clones, roughly 87% seen once. Sequencing used PBMCs. These receptors came from a woman younger than 35 in good health and CMV-seropositive. Each CDR3 is given with its conserved first and last residue. A D gene is named only where the DNA matches it firmly. Some rows mark clone size as missing; the rest say once, few, many or name a class of expanded clone.

J gene	V gene	clone size	D gene	CDR3 protein	CDR3 DNA
TRBJ2-5	TRBV19	once	TRBD2	CASSSGGAVETQYF	TGTGCCAGTAGTAGCGGGGGGGCCGTGGAGACCCAGTACTTC
TRBJ1-2	TRBV5-1	.	TRBD1	CASSEGQFGYTF	TGCGCCAGCAGCGAGGGACAGTTTGGCTACACCTTC
TRBJ1-5	TRBV13	few	.	CASSQQSDSNQPQHF	TGTGCCAGCAGCCAACAGTCGGATAGCAATCAGCCCCAGCATTTT
TRBJ1-2	TRBV7-2	.	.	CASSPQGTYGYTF	TGTGCCAGCAGCCCACAGGGCACCTATGGCTACACCTTC
TRBJ1-2	TRBV6-1	.	.	CASSATGTNYGYTF	TGTGCCAGCAGTGCGACAGGCACTAACTATGGCTACACCTTC
TRBJ2-5	TRBV11-2	.	TRBD2	CASQTSGGYQETQYF	TGTGCCAGCCAGACTAGCGGGGGTTACCAAGAGACCCAGTACTTC
TRBJ2-5	TRBV7-6	once	.	CASSLGPQAGAPQETQYF	TGTGCCAGCAGCTTAGGTCCCCAGGCAGGGGCCCCCCAAGAGACCCAGTACTTC
TRBJ1-2	TRBV4-3	.	.	CASSQTGTNYGYTF	TGCGCCAGCAGCCAGACCGGGACTAACTATGGCTACACCTTC
TRBJ2-7	TRBV4-1	.	.	CASSQEVGLEQYF	TGCGCCAGCAGCCAAGAAGTCGGTCTCGAGCAGTACTTC
TRBJ2-7	TRBV19	few	TRBD1	CASSDRDRVYEQYF	TGTGCCAGTAGTGATCGGGACAGGGTGTACGAGCAGTACTTC
TRBJ1-3	TRBV4-1	.	.	CASSQDIGGSGNTIYF	TGCGCCAGCAGCCAAGATATCGGGGGATCTGGAAACACCATATATTTT
TRBJ1-4	TRBV6-1	.	.	CASSQGTTNEKLFF	TGTGCCAGCAGTCAGGGAACAACTAATGAAAAACTGTTTTTT
TRBJ2-2	TRBV15	few	TRBD2	CATSPEVLAGTGELFF	TGTGCCACCAGCCCTGAGGTCCTAGCGGGCACCGGGGAGCTGTTTTTT
TRBJ1-3	TRBV5-6	.	.	CASSLRTSGTLSGNTIYF	TGTGCCAGCAGCTTAAGGACGTCCGGGACACTCTCTGGAAACACCATATATTTT
TRBJ1-5	TRBV7-2	.	.	CASGHLNQPQHF	TGTGCCAGCGGACACCTCAATCAGCCCCAGCATTTT
TRBJ2-1	TRBV5-1	.	.	CASSQSSSYNEQFF	TGCGCCAGCAGCCAATCTAGCTCCTACAATGAGCAGTTCTTC
TRBJ2-7	TRBV7-9	.	.	CASSTGTYEQYF	TGTGCCAGCAGCACGGGGACCTACGAGCAGTACTTC
TRBJ2-5	TRBV19	.	TRBD2	CASSPLVRAGGKETQYF	TGTGCCAGTAGTCCGCTCGTTCGGGCGGGGGGTAAAGAGACCCAGTACTTC
TRBJ1-2	TRBV5-5	few	TRBD1	CASSLDRGDLYGYTF	TGTGCCAGCAGCCTGGACAGGGGCGACCTTTATGGCTACACCTTC
TRBJ1-2	TRBV7-9	.	.	CASSPLGNYGYTF	TGTGCCAGCAGCCCACTCGGGAACTATGGCTACACCTTC
TRBJ1-2	TRBV5-3	.	.	CARSPRRGHGYTF	TGTGCCAGAAGCCCCCGCAGGGGTCATGGCTACACCTTC
TRBJ2-6	TRBV5-1	.	TRBD2	CASSPTSGPPGANVLTF	TGCGCCAGCAGCCCGACTAGCGGTCCTCCTGGGGCCAACGTCCTGACTTTC
TRBJ1-5	TRBV5-1	.	.	CASSLLGDQPQHF	TGCGCCAGCAGCTTGTTGGGAGATCAGCCCCAGCATTTT
TRBJ1-2	TRBV6-5	.	.	CASSPGLGIDYGYTF	TGTGCCAGCAGTCCGGGTCTCGGGATTGATTATGGCTACACCTTC
TRBJ1-6	TRBV27	few	.	CASSFRGDSPLHF	TGTGCCAGCAGTTTTAGGGGCGATTCACCCCTCCACTTT
TRBJ2-2	TRBV29-1	.	.	CSVDAAGELFF	TGCAGCGTTGATGCGGCCGGGGAGCTGTTTTTT
TRBJ2-2	TRBV27	.	.	CASSPSGTGELFF	TGTGCCAGCAGTCCCTCGGGCACCGGGGAGCTGTTTTTT
TRBJ2-3	TRBV10-2	few	.	CASGTGTDTQYF	TGCGCCAGCGGGACTGGGACAGATACGCAGTATTTT
TRBJ1-2	TRBV27	.	.	CASSLTGGAPLYGYTF	TGTGCCAGCAGTTTAACCGGCGGGGCCCCACTCTATGGCTACACCTTC
TRBJ2-7	TRBV7-3	few	TRBD1	CASSFGQGTYEQYF	TGTGCCAGCAGCTTCGGACAGGGAACCTACGAGCAGTACTTC
TRBJ2-7	TRBV6-5	.	.	CASVRGGGSSYEQYF	TGTGCCAGCGTGAGGGGCGGGGGCAGCTCCTACGAGCAGTACTTC
TRBJ2-7	TRBV28	.	.	CASTTLKTGQYF	TGTGCCAGCACCACCCTAAAGACAGGGCAGTACTTC
TRBJ2-7	TRBV4-2	.	.	CASSQEVAELYEQYF	TGTGCCAGCAGCCAAGAGGTAGCGGAGCTCTACGAGCAGTACTTC
TRBJ2-7	TRBV9	.	TRBD2	CASSLSGGETYEQYF	TGTGCCAGCAGCTTGTCGGGGGGAGAAACCTACGAGCAGTACTTC
TRBJ2-7	TRBV5-1	.	TRBD2	CASSARAGDEQYF	TGCGCCAGCAGCGCACGAGCGGGGGACGAGCAGTACTTC
TRBJ1-2	TRBV19	.	TRBD1	CASSKGQADGYTF	TGTGCCAGTAGTAAGGGACAGGCGGATGGCTACACCTTC
TRBJ1-3	TRBV30	.	TRBD1	CAWSRGGAGGNTIYF	TGTGCCTGGAGTAGAGGGGGCGCAGGTGGAAACACCATATATTTT
TRBJ2-5	TRBV6-5	.	.	CASSWGVEETQYF	TGTGCCAGCAGTTGGGGAGTGGAAGAGACCCAGTACTTC
TRBJ2-5	TRBV6-6	.	TRBD1	CASRTGIPETQYF	TGTGCCAGCCGGACAGGGATCCCTGAGACCCAGTACTTC
TRBJ1-2	TRBV5-4	.	.	CASSSAFRGYGYTF	TGTGCCAGCAGCTCTGCTTTTCGAGGGTATGGCTACACCTTC
TRBJ2-7	TRBV5-6	.	TRBD1	CASSLGQGADEQYF	TGTGCCAGCAGCTTGGGGCAGGGGGCGGACGAGCAGTACTTC
TRBJ1-5	TRBV29-1	.	.	CSVESGAGQPQHF	TGCAGCGTTGAATCAGGGGCAGGTCAGCCCCAGCATTTT
TRBJ1-1	TRBV5-1	.	.	CASSLVGGRMNTEAFF	TGCGCCAGCAGCTTGGTCGGGGGGCGGATGAACACTGAAGCTTTCTTT
TRBJ2-5	TRBV6-1	.	TRBD2	CASRGLAGGQETQYF	TGTGCCAGCAGGGGACTAGCGGGGGGACAAGAGACCCAGTACTTC
TRBJ1-2	TRBV28	.	.	CASSSPSDGYTF	TGTGCCAGCAGTTCCCCCTCCGATGGCTACACCTTC
TRBJ2-7	TRBV13	.	.	CASSLVVAGRNEQYF	TGTGCCAGCAGCTTAGTTGTGGCAGGGAGGAACGAGCAGTACTTC
TRBJ2-7	TRBV5-6	.	.	CASSLAVSYEQYF	TGTGCCAGCAGCTTGGCGGTCTCCTACGAGCAGTACTTC
TRBJ1-1	TRBV15	.	.	CATSRDRGNTEAFF	TGTGCCACCAGCAGAGATCGGGGTAACACTGAAGCTTTCTTT
TRBJ1-2	TRBV19	.	TRBD1	CASSQGANYGYTF	TGTGCCAGTAGTCAGGGGGCGAACTATGGCTACACCTTC
TRBJ1-5	TRBV6-1	.	.	CASSVRLWVSNQPQHF	TGTGCCAGCAGTGTAAGACTTTGGGTGAGCAATCAGCCCCAGCATTTT